These 9 T cell receptor beta chains originate from one sample sequenced in a study of shared clonotypes between healthy human individuals. Libraries were prepared by immunoSEQ multiplex PCR; TCRdb keeps only in-frame clonotypes and omits some of them. The sample holds roughly 2.4 million clones, 90% to 96% seen once. The sequenced sample was naive CD4+ T cells sorted from blood. Subset denoted: CD45RA+ positively selected. The receptors shown here come from a man aged 18 to 35 in good health.

The V and J genes are TRBV5-4 and TRBJ1-6; D unclear. The CDR3 contains 15 residues. V lost 3 bases and J 8 bases, leaving 15 bases between the germline ends. Germline V gives CDR1 SGHNT, CDR2 YYREEE (reference sequence). The CDR3 DNA reads TGTGCCAGCAGCTCGATGGGCCTCAGACATTCACCCCTCCACTTT. Translation: CASSSMGLRHSPLHF.

V gene TRBV2 combines with J gene TRBJ2-1; 9 nucleotides align to TRBD1. Germline assignment: CDR1 SNHLY and CDR2 FYNNEI. The length of the CDR3 is 14 residues. V dropped 7 bases and J dropped 6; count of bases not matched to a gene: 7. The CDR3 reads CASTPGQGLNEQFF. The DNA for the CDR3 is TGTGCCAGCACACCGGGACAGGGTCTCAATGAGCAGTTCTTC.

This chain connects TRBV11-3 to TRBJ2-5, with 7 bases fitting TRBD2. This CDR3 contains 14 residues. The V gene's germline CDR1 is SGHNT and CDR2 YENEEA. V lost 0 bases, J lost 7 bases, and 5 bases stayed unmatched. This CDR3 reads CASSLDRGVATQYF. The CDR3 region has the DNA TGTGCCAGCAGCTTAGATCGGGGGGTGGCGACCCAGTACTTC.

This clone was seen once. The chain combines TRBV10-3 with TRBJ2-7; unclear D gene. V was trimmed by 3 bases and J by 4 bases, leaving 7 bases between them. The germline V gene has CDR1 ENHRY and CDR2 SYGVKD. This CDR3 has 12 residues. DNA of the CDR3: TGTGCCATCAGTGATGGCAGGTACGAGCAGTACTTC. It is translated as CAISDGRYEQYF.

V and J are TRBV6-1 and TRBJ2-2, with a weak D call TRBD2 (6 bases). CDR1 is MNHNS, CDR2 SASEGT, per germline. The CDR3 loop spans 14 amino acids. The V end lost 0 bases, the J end lost 8 bases, and 10 bases lay between the germline ends. The CDR3 DNA sequence: TGTGCCAGCAGTGAAGCGCTCCTAGCGGGGGAGCTGTTTTTT. It translates to CASSEALLAGELFF.

The rearrangement uses TRBV10-3 and TRBJ2-3; 8 nucleotides agree with TRBD2. Germline lookup yields CDR1 ENHRY and CDR2 SYGVKD. The CDR3 has 16 amino acids. With 3 bases clipped from V and 3 bases from J, the junction kept 8 bases outside the gene matches. CDR3 sequence reads: CAISELRGGGTDTQYF. The CDR3 DNA follows: TGTGCCATCAGTGAACTTCGGGGGGGCGGAACAGATACGCAGTATTTT.

This clone was observed a single time. The V gene is TRBV10-3, the J gene TRBJ2-7; possible D gene TRBD2, 5 bases. Germline loops: CDR1 ENHRY, CDR2 SYGVKD. V lost 8 bases to trimming and J lost 5 bases, with 13 bases between them. CDR3 length: 12 amino acids. The DNA of the CDR3 is TGTGCCATCGGACGGGATCGTAACGAGCAGTACTTC. It translates to CAIGRDRNEQYF.

V usage is TRBV19 and J usage is TRBJ2-1, with D unresolved. Germline V gene lookup returns CDR1 LNHDA and CDR2 SQIVND (reference sequence). Trimming took 3 bases from V and 10 from J, leaving 16 bases between them. This CDR3 comprises 14 residues. The CDR3 bases are TGTGCCAGTAGTATGCGTCCCCCTAAGGCGGAGCAGTTCTTC. This codes for CASSMRPPKAEQFF.

The J gene is TRBJ1-4, the V gene TRBV5-5; TRBD1 is a possible D gene (6 bases). V lost 0 bases and J 6 bases, leaving 12 bases between the germline ends. This CDR3 is 15 amino acids long. The germline V gene encodes CDR1 SGHKS and CDR2 YYEKEE (reference sequence). The CDR3 sequence: CASSLAGGEYEKLFF. Written as DNA, the CDR3 is TGTGCCAGCAGCTTGGCGGGGGGCGAGTATGAAAAACTGTTTTTT.